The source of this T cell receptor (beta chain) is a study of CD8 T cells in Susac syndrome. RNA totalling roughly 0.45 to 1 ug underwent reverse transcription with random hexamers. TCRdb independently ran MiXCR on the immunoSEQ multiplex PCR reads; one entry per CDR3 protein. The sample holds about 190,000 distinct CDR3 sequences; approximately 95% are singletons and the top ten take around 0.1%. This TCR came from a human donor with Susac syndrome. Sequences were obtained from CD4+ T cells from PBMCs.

CDR3: CASSQDSAASYEQYF. As DNA, the CDR3 is TGTGCCAGCAGCCAAGACTCGGCAGCCTCCTACGAGCAGTACTTC. This chain connects TRBV4-2 to TRBJ2-7; unclear D gene. The CDR3 is 15 amino acids. Germline-derived CDR1 and CDR2 are LGHNA and YNFKEQ. Trimming took 0 bases from V and 0 from J, leaving 9 bases between them.